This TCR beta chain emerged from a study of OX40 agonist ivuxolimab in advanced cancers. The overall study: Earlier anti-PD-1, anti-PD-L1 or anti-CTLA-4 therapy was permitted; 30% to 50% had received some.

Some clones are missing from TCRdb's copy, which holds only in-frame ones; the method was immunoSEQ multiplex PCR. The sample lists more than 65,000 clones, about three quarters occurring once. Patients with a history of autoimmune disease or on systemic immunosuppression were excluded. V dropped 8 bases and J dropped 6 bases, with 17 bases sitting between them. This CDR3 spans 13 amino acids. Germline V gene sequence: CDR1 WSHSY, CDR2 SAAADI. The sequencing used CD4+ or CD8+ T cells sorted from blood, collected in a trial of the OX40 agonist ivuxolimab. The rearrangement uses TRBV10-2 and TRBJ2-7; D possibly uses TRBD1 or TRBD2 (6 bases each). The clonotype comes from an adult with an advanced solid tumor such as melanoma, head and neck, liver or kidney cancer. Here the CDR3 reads CASAGGGIAEQYF. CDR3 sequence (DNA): TGCGCCAGCGCTGGGGGCGGGATCGCCGAGCAGTACTTC.